These 12 T cell receptor gamma chains were sequenced from one sample in a study of gamma-delta chains in newborns, infants, children. TCRdb reanalysed the reads via CATT. The repertoire table contains around 25 gamma-chain clones. Input material: blood. These receptors were collected from a child who received the measles vaccine. This table probably holds off-target reads from a library built for another chain.

A note on this clone: The limits of the CDR3 on the DNA are not certain, so only TCRdb's listed CDR3 is given. The J segment was not called; the V segment is TRGV9. Germline values: CDR1 GITISATS, CDR2 ISYDGTV (reference sequence). The CDR3 comprises 26 residues, both ends counted. The chain's CDR3 is CACDTTGGFGSWDTRQMFFGTGIKLF.

The sample holds one count of this clone. No DNA is shown, since the ends of the CDR3 on it are uncertain; the CDR3 is the one TCRdb lists. No J gene was called, and the V gene is TRGV9. The CDR3 spans 28 amino acids, including both terminal residues. The germline V gene has CDR1 GITISATS and CDR2 ISYDGTV (reference sequence). CDR3 loop: CACDTVLGDTHVSWDTRQMFFGTGIKLF.

The J gene has no call, while the V gene is TRGV9. The CDR3 loop spans 16 amino acids. CDR1 GITISATS and CDR2 ISYDGTV come from the germline V gene (reference sequence). The CDR3 sequence: CACDVLGDTLTAQLFF. The CDR3 DNA follows: TGTGCCTGTGACGTACTGGGGGATACTTTGACAGCACAACTCTTCTTT.

A note on this clone: It is unclear where the CDR3 begins or ends on the DNA, so no DNA is shown, and the CDR3 is as TCRdb lists it. The J gene went uncalled, whereas the V gene is TRGV9. The CDR3 is 26 amino acids in total, end residues counted. CDR1 is GITISATS, CDR2 ISYDGTV, per germline (reference sequence). The CDR3 reads CACDKVLGDSSWDTRQMFFGTGIKLF.

Worth noting for this clone: The DNA is left out, because the CDR3 cannot be placed on it with certainty; the CDR3 is given as TCRdb lists it. The V segment is TRGV9, and no J call was made. Including both end residues, the CDR3 is 25 amino acids long. Germline lookup yields CDR1 GITISATS and CDR2 ISYDGTV (reference sequence). The CDR3 sequence: CACDTVGDRTWDTRQMFFGTGIKLF.

Details on this clone: It is unclear where the CDR3 begins or ends on the DNA, so no DNA is shown, and the CDR3 is as TCRdb lists it. With the J gene uncalled, the V gene is TRGV9. The germline gives CDR1 GITISATS, CDR2 ISYDGTV (reference sequence). The CDR3 spans 25 amino acids, including both terminal residues. The CDR3 protein is CACDTLLGDTWDTRQMFFGTGIKLF.

About this clone itself: The DNA is omitted, as the CDR3 cannot be located on it reliably, and the CDR3 follows TCRdb's listing. The sample holds other DNA sequences that translate to the same CDR3. With the J gene uncalled, the V gene is TRGV9. Inclusive of both ends, the CDR3 amounts to 27 amino acids. Looked up from germline, CDR1 is GITISATS and CDR2 is ISYDGTV (reference sequence). The CDR3 sequence is CACDTVLGDTSSWDTRQMFFGTGIKLF.

Turning to this clone: Because the CDR3's place on the DNA is in doubt, the DNA is left out and the CDR3 is given as listed by TCRdb. TRGV9 is the V gene, and the J gene was not called. The length of the CDR3 is 25 amino acids, counting both ends. The germline gives CDR1 GITISATS, CDR2 ISYDGTV (reference sequence). CDR3 amino acids: CACDATGGHSWDTRQMFFGTGIKLF.

For this clone: The limits of the CDR3 on the DNA are not certain, so only TCRdb's listed CDR3 is given. Here the V gene is TRGV9, but the J gene went uncalled. A total of 26 residues make up the CDR3, ends included. From germline, CDR1 is GITISATS and CDR2 ISYDGTV (reference sequence). This CDR3 is CACDTGGYESSWDTRQMFFGTGIKLF.

There are a few counts of this clone. The DNA is omitted, as the CDR3 cannot be located on it reliably, and the CDR3 follows TCRdb's listing. V gene assignment gives TRGV9, but the J gene was left uncalled. Germline-derived CDR1 and CDR2 are GITISATS and ISYDGTV (reference sequence). Including both end residues, the CDR3 is 25 amino acids long. The CDR3 spells CACDTAGSSSWDTRQMFFGTGIKLF.

Note on this clone: The DNA is omitted, as the CDR3 cannot be located on it reliably, and the CDR3 follows TCRdb's listing. Other DNA sequences in the same sample also yield this CDR3. No J gene was called, and the V gene is TRGV9. The germline V gene encodes CDR1 GITISATS and CDR2 ISYDGTV (reference sequence). The CDR3 adds up to 27 amino acids, both ends counted. CDR3 amino acids: CACDTVLGDTSSWDTRQMFFGTGIKLF.

For the CDR3, the DNA is TGTGCCTGTGACCCGCTTATGGGGGATACCACAGCACAACTCTTCTTT. It yields the protein CACDPLMGDTTAQLFF. For the V gene the call is TRGV9; the J gene has no call. This CDR3 comprises 16 residues. CDR1 GITISATS and CDR2 ISYDGTV come from the germline V gene (reference sequence).